This record looks at one T cell receptor beta chain sequence and its context. Antigen: not known. The donors were in the roughly 110-subject validation cohort, distinct from the approximately 730-subject first cohort. The sample comes from a study of cytomegalovirus exposure and HLA in healthy donors. Measured with immunoSEQ multiplex PCR; TCRdb has only the in-frame clones, and not every one. The sample consists of about 21,000 clones, 95% to 97% of them appearing once. In germline, CDR1 is SNHLY, CDR2 FYNNEI. V trimming: 7 bases; J trimming: 3 bases; junction bases outside the gene matches: 3. The CDR3 extends over 13 amino acids. Study findings and constraints: It was reportedly the case that the classifier diagnosed cytomegalovirus status with high specificity and sensitivity.

The sequenced material came from PBMCs. This clonotype was obtained from a man aged 25-45 years in good health and CMV-seropositive. The chain has TRBV2 and TRBJ1-5; TRBD1 matches at 7 bases. The CDR3 coding sequence is TGTGCCAGCAAACAGGGGTACAATCAGCCCCAGCATTTT. It yields the protein CASKQGYNQPQHF.